The rows below give T cell receptor beta chains drawn from one sample of a study of cytomegalovirus exposure and HLA in healthy donors. Sequencing was performed with immunoSEQ multiplex PCR; in TCRdb, only in-frame clones are kept and a portion is missing. The profile shows 150,000 to 200,000 clones, over 70% of them singletons. The sample was PBMCs. Receptors originate from a woman between 40 and 55 years old in good health and CMV-seropositive. Both conserved end residues are part of each CDR3.

V: TRBV7-6
CDR3: CASSLDTAGNEQFF

V: TRBV5-1
CDR3: CASSLLQGASGTDTQYF

V: TRBV11-2
CDR3: CASSSLQASRGYTF

V: TRBV19
CDR3: CASSSTATTNEKLFF

V: TRBV7-6
CDR3: CASSLATGKETQYF

V: TRBV6-4
CDR3: CASRYQENTEAFF

V: TRBV28
CDR3: CASSYGQLYEQYF

V: TRBV4-1
CDR3: CASSQGRGTLYRGYTF

V: TRBV4-1
CDR3: CASSQDMLAGGRYEQYF

V: TRBV7-2
CDR3: CASSDGHSYGYTF

V: TRBV6-4
CDR3: CASSDSPSTEAFF

V: TRBV9
CDR3: CASSVQGSGYTF

V: TRBV7-2
CDR3: CASSFVSGGTDTQYF

V: TRBV7-7
CDR3: CASSLAGTGLETQYF

V: TRBV11-2
CDR3: CASSITERTEAFF

V: TRBV19
CDR3: CASSQTGPGELFF

V: TRBV7-6
CDR3: CASSPDPGSTEAFF

V: TRBV6-1
CDR3: CASSEFSPTGYF

V: TRBV19
CDR3: CASSMGQRNQPQHF

V: TRBV6-6
CDR3: CATRTGGFSPLHF

V: TRBV19
CDR3: CASDARTGGGQRYGYTF

V: TRBV7-2
CDR3: CASSLASYNEQFF

V: TRBV5-4
CDR3: CASSPTENNSPLHF

V: TRBV5-4
CDR3: CASSMDRGRTGTEAFF